The rows below give T cell receptor beta chains drawn from one sample of a study of regulatory T cells in long-lasting Graves disease. TCRdb ran MiXCR on the multiplex PCR reads and lists one entry per CDR3 protein. The data contain around 250,000 distinct CDR3 sequences, around 19% of them singletons. These records were also assigned to another study, of T cells in Graves' hyperthyroidism and ophthalmopathy.

The sequenced sample was peripheral blood mononuclear cells (PBMCs), obtained at new diagnosis, from a patient treated with antithyroid drugs. The receptors stem from a woman younger than 45 with Graves disease. The CDR3 runs from the conserved cysteine through the conserved F or W. A D gene is named only where the DNA matches it firmly. Expanded clones get a size class; other rows say once, few or many, or leave the size out.

abundance: many
d_gene: NA
v_gene: TRBV5-5
j_gene: TRBJ2-2
CDR3aa: CASSPGTRDTGELFF
CDR3nt: TGTGCCAGCAGCCCCGGGACCCGGGACACCGGGGAGCTGTTTTTT

abundance: NA
d_gene: TRBD1
v_gene: TRBV3-1
j_gene: TRBJ1-2
CDR3aa: CASSQETGGYPLGYGYTF
CDR3nt: TGTGCCAGCAGCCAAGAAACAGGGGGCTACCCCCTAGGCTATGGCTACACCTTC

abundance: many
d_gene: TRBD1
v_gene: TRBV12-3/TRBV12-4
j_gene: TRBJ1-5
CDR3aa: CASNPTGPKQPQHF
CDR3nt: TGTGCCAGCAACCCGACAGGGCCAAAACAGCCCCAGCATTTT

abundance: many
d_gene: NA
v_gene: TRBV7-9
j_gene: TRBJ2-2
CDR3aa: CASSFSDGTGELFF
CDR3nt: TGTGCCAGCAGCTTCTCGGACGGCACCGGGGAGCTGTTTTTT

abundance: many
d_gene: TRBD1
v_gene: TRBV3-1
j_gene: TRBJ1-3
CDR3aa: CASSPGQGGTTIYF
CDR3nt: TGTGCCAGCAGCCCGGGACAGGGGGGAACCACCATATATTTT

abundance: many
d_gene: TRBD1
v_gene: TRBV20-1
j_gene: TRBJ2-7
CDR3aa: CSARDQRGRFYEQYF
CDR3nt: TGCAGTGCTAGAGATCAGAGGGGGCGGTTCTACGAGCAGTACTTC

abundance: few
d_gene: NA
v_gene: TRBV28
j_gene: TRBJ1-1
CDR3aa: CASSLPDRNTEAFF
CDR3nt: TGTGCCAGCAGTTTACCCGACAGGAACACTGAAGCTTTCTTT

abundance: many
d_gene: NA
v_gene: TRBV12-3/TRBV12-4
j_gene: TRBJ2-2
CDR3aa: CASSSLRVPNTGELFF
CDR3nt: TGTGCCAGCAGTTCACTCAGGGTTCCGAACACCGGGGAGCTGTTTTTT

abundance: many
d_gene: TRBD2
v_gene: TRBV20-1
j_gene: TRBJ2-6
CDR3aa: CSASAGPGGGANVLTF
CDR3nt: TGCAGTGCTAGTGCCGGCCCGGGAGGCGGTGCCAACGTCCTGACTTTC

abundance: many
d_gene: TRBD2
v_gene: TRBV27
j_gene: TRBJ2-3
CDR3aa: CASSSRLARSDTQYF
CDR3nt: TGTGCCAGCAGTTCCAGACTAGCGAGGTCAGATACGCAGTATTTT

abundance: many
d_gene: TRBD1
v_gene: TRBV4-1
j_gene: TRBJ1-2
CDR3aa: CASSQDPTGVGYTF
CDR3nt: TGCGCCAGCAGCCAAGATCCTACAGGGGTTGGCTACACCTTC

abundance: NA
d_gene: TRBD1
v_gene: TRBV20-1
j_gene: TRBJ2-1
CDR3aa: CSAPGGAAAVDEQFF
CDR3nt: TGCAGTGCCCCAGGGGGAGCGGCGGCCGTGGATGAGCAGTTCTTC

abundance: many
d_gene: TRBD1
v_gene: TRBV28
j_gene: TRBJ1-6
CDR3aa: CASSLPGQVYNSPLHF
CDR3nt: TGTGCCAGCAGTCTCCCCGGACAGGTCTATAATTCACCCCTCCACTTT

abundance: few
d_gene: TRBD1
v_gene: TRBV6-1
j_gene: TRBJ1-2
CDR3aa: CASSRGQGSVGYTF
CDR3nt: TGTGCCAGCAGTAGGGGACAGGGGTCGGTCGGCTACACCTTC

abundance: many
d_gene: NA
v_gene: TRBV7-6
j_gene: TRBJ2-7
CDR3aa: CASSLSPAGREQYF
CDR3nt: TGTGCCAGCAGCTTAAGCCCGGCCGGCCGCGAGCAGTACTTC

abundance: many
d_gene: TRBD1
v_gene: TRBV19
j_gene: TRBJ1-1
CDR3aa: CASTPDRVGTEAFF
CDR3nt: TGTGCCAGTACCCCAGACAGGGTTGGCACTGAAGCTTTCTTT

abundance: NA
d_gene: TRBD1
v_gene: TRBV7-9
j_gene: TRBJ2-5
CDR3aa: CASSFWTGGWETQYF
CDR3nt: TGTGCCAGCAGCTTCTGGACAGGCGGCTGGGAGACCCAGTACTTC

abundance: many
d_gene: TRBD1
v_gene: TRBV20-1
j_gene: TRBJ1-6
CDR3aa: CSASAGSGQGNSPLHF
CDR3nt: TGCAGTGCTAGTGCCGGTAGTGGACAGGGTAATTCACCCCTCCACTTT

abundance: many
d_gene: NA
v_gene: TRBV6-5
j_gene: TRBJ1-1
CDR3aa: CASSYSLGMNTEAFF
CDR3nt: TGTGCCAGCAGTTACTCGTTGGGGATGAACACTGAAGCTTTCTTT

abundance: many
d_gene: NA
v_gene: TRBV6-1
j_gene: TRBJ1-1
CDR3aa: CASASRAEAFF
CDR3nt: TGTGCCAGCGCAAGTCGGGCCGAAGCTTTCTTT

abundance: many
d_gene: NA
v_gene: TRBV15
j_gene: TRBJ2-1
CDR3aa: CATSFPDRAREQFF
CDR3nt: TGTGCCACCAGCTTCCCCGACAGAGCTAGAGAGCAGTTCTTC

abundance: NA
d_gene: NA
v_gene: TRBV18
j_gene: TRBJ2-7
CDR3aa: CASSPPGQAEQYF
CDR3nt: TGTGCCAGCTCACCGCCCGGGCAGGCGGAGCAGTACTTC

abundance: many
d_gene: NA
v_gene: TRBV12-3/TRBV12-4
j_gene: TRBJ1-1
CDR3aa: CASSPPEGGFTEAFF
CDR3nt: TGTGCCAGCAGTCCTCCCGAGGGGGGTTTCACTGAAGCTTTCTTT

abundance: many
d_gene: NA
v_gene: TRBV7-3
j_gene: TRBJ2-2
CDR3aa: CASSQHPRGPGELFF
CDR3nt: TGTGCCAGCAGCCAACATCCACGGGGTCCCGGGGAGCTGTTTTTT

abundance: NA
d_gene: TRBD2
v_gene: TRBV28
j_gene: TRBJ2-3
CDR3aa: CASSLFLGVGAGGPTDTQYF
CDR3nt: TGTGCCAGCAGTTTATTCCTCGGGGTGGGTGCGGGAGGTCCCACAGATACGCAGTATTTT

abundance: many
d_gene: NA
v_gene: TRBV4-1
j_gene: TRBJ2-5
CDR3aa: CASSRGPRETQYF
CDR3nt: TGCGCCAGCAGCCGCGGACCCCGAGAGACCCAGTACTTC

abundance: NA
d_gene: NA
v_gene: TRBV9
j_gene: TRBJ1-4
CDR3aa: CASSVVWLANEKLFF
CDR3nt: TGTGCCAGCAGCGTAGTGTGGTTGGCTAATGAAAAACTGTTTTTT

abundance: many
d_gene: NA
v_gene: TRBV18
j_gene: TRBJ2-7
CDR3aa: CASSPSEGYEQYF
CDR3nt: TGTGCCAGCTCACCTTCTGAAGGATACGAGCAGTACTTC

abundance: many
d_gene: TRBD1
v_gene: TRBV5-5
j_gene: TRBJ1-2
CDR3aa: CASSPPGRGQGYTF
CDR3nt: TGTGCCAGCAGCCCCCCGGGCAGGGGGCAGGGCTACACCTTC

abundance: many
d_gene: TRBD2
v_gene: TRBV20-1
j_gene: TRBJ2-5
CDR3aa: CTILGGSETQYF
CDR3nt: TGCACTATACTCGGGGGGTCAGAGACCCAGTACTTC

abundance: many
d_gene: NA
v_gene: TRBV7-3
j_gene: TRBJ1-1
CDR3aa: CASSRNWDTEAFF
CDR3nt: TGTGCCAGCAGCCGTAATTGGGACACTGAAGCTTTCTTT

abundance: many
d_gene: NA
v_gene: TRBV11-2
j_gene: TRBJ2-7
CDR3aa: CASSLGGLNEQYF
CDR3nt: TGTGCCAGCAGCTTAGGGGGGCTCAACGAGCAGTACTTC

abundance: many
d_gene: TRBD2
v_gene: TRBV6-1
j_gene: TRBJ2-1
CDR3aa: CASSNPWRGGRDEQFF
CDR3nt: TGTGCCAGCAGTAACCCCTGGCGGGGGGGCCGGGATGAGCAGTTCTTC

abundance: many
d_gene: TRBD2
v_gene: TRBV5-1
j_gene: TRBJ2-1
CDR3aa: CASSWGLAGEHRANEQFF
CDR3nt: TGTGCCAGCAGCTGGGGACTAGCGGGGGAGCATCGTGCCAATGAGCAGTTCTTC

abundance: many
d_gene: NA
v_gene: TRBV20-1
j_gene: TRBJ1-2
CDR3aa: CSASRGTDGYTF
CDR3nt: TGCAGTGCATCTAGAGGGACCGATGGCTACACCTTC

abundance: many
d_gene: TRBD2
v_gene: TRBV15
j_gene: TRBJ2-7
CDR3aa: CATSRGQVSGVEQYF
CDR3nt: TGTGCCACCAGCAGAGGGCAGGTTAGCGGGGTCGAGCAGTACTTC

abundance: many
d_gene: NA
v_gene: TRBV27
j_gene: TRBJ2-7
CDR3aa: CASRPADRIAYEQYF
CDR3nt: TGTGCCAGCAGACCCGCTGACAGAATCGCCTACGAGCAGTACTTC

abundance: many
d_gene: NA
v_gene: TRBV5-1
j_gene: TRBJ2-1
CDR3aa: CASSLSGPKNEQFF
CDR3nt: TGCGCCAGCAGCTTGAGTGGACCTAAGAATGAGCAGTTCTTC

abundance: many
d_gene: TRBD2
v_gene: TRBV20-1
j_gene: TRBJ2-5
CDR3aa: CSAPRLAGEETQYF
CDR3nt: TGCAGTGCTCCCCGACTAGCGGGGGAAGAGACCCAGTACTTC

abundance: few
d_gene: NA
v_gene: TRBV4-1
j_gene: TRBJ2-7
CDR3aa: CASSQDVVEFSYEQYF
CDR3nt: TGCGCCAGCAGCCAAGATGTTGTTGAGTTCTCCTACGAGCAGTACTTC

abundance: many
d_gene: NA
v_gene: TRBV11-2
j_gene: TRBJ1-2
CDR3aa: CASSPQGGSYGYTF
CDR3nt: TGTGCCAGCAGCCCCCAAGGGGGTAGCTATGGCTACACCTTC

abundance: many
d_gene: TRBD1
v_gene: TRBV12-3/TRBV12-4
j_gene: TRBJ2-1
CDR3aa: CASRLNTGDYEQFF
CDR3nt: TGTGCCAGCCGGCTGAATACAGGGGATTATGAGCAGTTCTTC

abundance: many
d_gene: NA
v_gene: TRBV5-6
j_gene: TRBJ2-3
CDR3aa: CASSPGGPDTQYF
CDR3nt: TGTGCCAGCAGCCCCGGCGGGCCAGATACGCAGTATTTT

abundance: many
d_gene: NA
v_gene: TRBV6-1
j_gene: TRBJ1-4
CDR3aa: CASTDAGGEEKLFF
CDR3nt: TGTGCCAGCACTGACGCGGGGGGCGAAGAAAAACTGTTTTTT

abundance: few
d_gene: NA
v_gene: TRBV11-2
j_gene: TRBJ2-5
CDR3aa: CASSLYGGVGETQYF
CDR3nt: TGTGCCAGCAGCTTATATGGGGGCGTGGGAGAGACCCAGTACTTC

abundance: many
d_gene: NA
v_gene: TRBV20-1
j_gene: TRBJ2-5
CDR3aa: CSAGPETQYF
CDR3nt: TGCAGTGCTGGGCCGGAGACCCAGTACTTC